The entry below gives a single T cell receptor (beta chain) sequence along with its context. The data derive from a study of blood T cell repertoires in COVID-19. Produced via immunoSEQ multiplex PCR; TCRdb's table is partial and in-frame only. The sample lists about 40,000 clones, 70% to 85% occurring once. CDR1 is MNHEY, CDR2 SMNVEV, per germline (reference sequence). The CDR3 spans 14 residues. V gave up 6 bases and J gave up 0 bases; unmatched junction bases: 4. Sequenced material: peripheral blood. The chain combines TRBV27 with TRBJ1-1; 7 bases are shared with TRBD1. This TCR was sampled from a woman aged 60 to 75 with acute or convalescent COVID-19. CDR3 residues: CASRKGTVNTEAFF. As DNA, the CDR3 is TGTGCCAGCAGAAAGGGGACAGTGAACACTGAAGCTTTCTTT.